The clone carrying this T cell receptor (beta chain) was counted once. Antigen unknown. The donors were healthy bone marrow donors. The data were taken from a study of cytomegalovirus exposure and HLA in healthy donors. Findings and caveats of the study: Several V segments, TRBV6-2 and TRBV6-3 among them, could not be told apart and were dropped.

The CDR3 consists of 18 residues. Germline V lookup: CDR1 LNHDA, CDR2 SQIVND (reference sequence). The trim removed 5 bases at V and 2 bases at J, leaving 14 bases unmatched. Primers for the PCR totalled 60 Vbeta and 13 Jbeta. Sequencing was performed with immunoSEQ multiplex PCR; in TCRdb, only in-frame clones are kept and a portion is missing. This table holds about 170,000 clones, 79% found once. Sample: PBMCs. The sequence was obtained from a woman between 45 and 60 years old in good health and CMV-seronegative. V and J are TRBV19 and TRBJ2-4; TRBD2 matches 8 bases. The CDR3 DNA is TGTGCCAGTAGTCCCGGGTTGAGGGCGGGGGGTTCCAAAAACATTCAGTACTTC. Protein: CASSPGLRAGGSKNIQYF.